Described below is a single T cell receptor (beta chain) sequence and its context. Its specificity is unknown. The data belong to a study of Graves' ophthalmopathy and Graves' hyperthyroidism. Overall study findings and caveats: The model's prediction of ophthalmopathy progression had just over 70% sensitivity and around 72% specificity. Most expanded clonotypes from thyroid (those above 0.001 frequency) were also found in blood. A 13-signature model separated ophthalmopathy from stable hyperthyroidism, reaching about 88% sensitivity and around 79% specificity cross-validated.

The J segment lost 4 bases and the V segment lost 4 bases, leaving 9 bases of the junction unmatched. Germline values: CDR1 SGHRS, CDR2 YFSETQ. CDR3 length: 15 amino acids. The authors amplified TCR beta CDR3 regions, and they did so from RNA transcripts for repertoire sequencing. The first round was an RT-PCR with HTBI primers, and the second round was a multiplex PCR. From the multiplex PCR reads, TCRdb called clonotypes with MiXCR, one entry per CDR3 protein. Of some 520,000 distinct CDR3 sequences listed, around 14% are singletons. The study enrolled ophthalmopathy donors with moderate-to-severe activity, CAS ≥3, NOSPECS ≥4 and duration under 3 months.

This sequence was found in a woman in her twenties or thirties with Graves' ophthalmopathy. The V and J genes are TRBV5-1 and TRBJ1-2; TRBD1 agrees at 8 bases. Sequencing used blood. The CDR3 nucleotides read TGCGCCAGCAGCCCAGACAGGGGTAAAAGCTATGGCTACACCTTC. It translates to CASSPDRGKSYGYTF.